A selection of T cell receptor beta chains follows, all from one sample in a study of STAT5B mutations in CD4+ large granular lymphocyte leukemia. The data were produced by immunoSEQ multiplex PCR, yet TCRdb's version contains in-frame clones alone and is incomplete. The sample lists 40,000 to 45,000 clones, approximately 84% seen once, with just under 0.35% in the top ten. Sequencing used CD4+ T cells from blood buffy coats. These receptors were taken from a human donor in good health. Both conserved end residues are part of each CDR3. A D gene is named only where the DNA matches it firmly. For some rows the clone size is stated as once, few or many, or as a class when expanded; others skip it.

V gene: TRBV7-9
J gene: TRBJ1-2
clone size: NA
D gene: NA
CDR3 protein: CASSGDDSFYGYTF
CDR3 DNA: TGTGCCAGCAGCGGGGACGACAGTTTCTATGGCTACACCTTC

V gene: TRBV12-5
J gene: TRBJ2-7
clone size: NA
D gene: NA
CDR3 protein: CASGFWRKREQYF
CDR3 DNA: TGTGCTAGTGGTTTCTGGCGGAAGAGGGAGCAGTACTTC

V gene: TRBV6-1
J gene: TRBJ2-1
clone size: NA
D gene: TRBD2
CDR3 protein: CASSVGPSGSLLNEQFF
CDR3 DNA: TGTGCCAGCAGTGTAGGTCCTAGCGGCAGCCTTTTGAATGAGCAGTTCTTC

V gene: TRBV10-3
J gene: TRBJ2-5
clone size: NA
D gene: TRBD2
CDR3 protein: CATSGTSGEQETQYF
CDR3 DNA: TGTGCCACGTCCGGGACTAGCGGGGAACAAGAGACCCAGTACTTC

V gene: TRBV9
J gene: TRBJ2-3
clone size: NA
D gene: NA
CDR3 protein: CASSVGLGTDTQYF
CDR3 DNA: TGTGCCAGCAGCGTGGGGCTTGGCACAGATACGCAGTATTTT

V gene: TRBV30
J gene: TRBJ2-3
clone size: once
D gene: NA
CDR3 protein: CAWLGQPDTQYF
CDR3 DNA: TGTGCCTGGCTGGGGCAGCCGGATACGCAGTATTTT

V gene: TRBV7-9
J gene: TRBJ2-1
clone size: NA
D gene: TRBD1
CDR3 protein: CASSRDRGNNEQFF
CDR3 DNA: TGTGCCAGCAGCCGGGACAGGGGAAACAATGAGCAGTTCTTC

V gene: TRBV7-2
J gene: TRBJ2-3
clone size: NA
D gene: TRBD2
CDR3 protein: CASSPRRSGATQYF
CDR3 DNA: TGTGCCAGCAGCCCCCGTAGGAGCGGGGCAACGCAGTATTTT

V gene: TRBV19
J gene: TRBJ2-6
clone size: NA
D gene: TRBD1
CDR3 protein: CASTQGSWQGAFGANVLTF
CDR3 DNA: TGTGCCAGTACTCAAGGATCCTGGCAGGGGGCGTTCGGGGCCAACGTCCTGACTTTC

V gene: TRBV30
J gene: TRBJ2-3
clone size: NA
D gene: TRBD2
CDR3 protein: CACGTSGSTDTQYF
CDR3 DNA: TGTGCCTGTGGGACTAGCGGGTCCACAGATACGCAGTATTTT

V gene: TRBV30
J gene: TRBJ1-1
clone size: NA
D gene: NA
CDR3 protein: CAWSTATEAFF
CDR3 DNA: TGTGCCTGGTCGACTGCTACTGAAGCTTTCTTT

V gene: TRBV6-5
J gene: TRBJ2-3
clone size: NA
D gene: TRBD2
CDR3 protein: CASSSGTSGSDTQYF
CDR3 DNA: TGTGCCAGCAGTTCTGGGACTAGCGGGTCAGATACGCAGTATTTT

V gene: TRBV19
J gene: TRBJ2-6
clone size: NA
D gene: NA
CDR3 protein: CASSTPGTFSGANVLTF
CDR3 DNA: TGTGCCAGTAGTACCCCCGGGACTTTCTCTGGGGCCAACGTCCTGACTTTC

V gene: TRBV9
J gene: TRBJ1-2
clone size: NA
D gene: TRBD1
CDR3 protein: CASSVMGQGARGYTF
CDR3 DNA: TGTGCCAGCAGCGTAATGGGACAGGGGGCGCGTGGCTACACCTTC

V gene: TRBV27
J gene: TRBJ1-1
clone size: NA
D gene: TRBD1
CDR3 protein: CASSSPGQGTTEAFF
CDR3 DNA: TGTGCCAGCAGTTCACCGGGACAGGGGACCACTGAAGCTTTCTTT

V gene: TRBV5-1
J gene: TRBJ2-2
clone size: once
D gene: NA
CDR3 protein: CASSELNTGELFF
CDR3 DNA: TGCGCCAGCTCGGAATTAAACACCGGGGAGCTGTTTTTT

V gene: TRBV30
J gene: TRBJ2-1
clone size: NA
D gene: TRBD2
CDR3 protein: CAWSPRESLSQFF
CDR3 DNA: TGTGCCTGGAGTCCGCGGGAGTCTTTATCGCAGTTCTTC

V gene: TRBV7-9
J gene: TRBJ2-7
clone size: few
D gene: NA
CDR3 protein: CASSFDRAQGEQYF
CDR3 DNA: TGTGCCAGCAGCTTCGACCGGGCTCAGGGGGAGCAGTACTTC

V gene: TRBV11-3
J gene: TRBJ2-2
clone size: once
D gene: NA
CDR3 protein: CASSFSGTGRNTGELFF
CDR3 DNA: TGTGCCAGCAGCTTTAGCGGTACGGGAAGAAACACCGGGGAGCTGTTTTTT

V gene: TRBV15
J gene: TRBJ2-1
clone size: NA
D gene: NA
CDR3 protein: CATSRAPERMNYNEQFF
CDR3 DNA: TGTGCCACCAGCAGAGCCCCTGAGCGGATGAACTACAATGAGCAGTTCTTC

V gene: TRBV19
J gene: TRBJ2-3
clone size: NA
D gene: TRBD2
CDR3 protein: CASSPGVGRGATDTQYF
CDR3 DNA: TGTGCCAGTAGTCCCGGCGTTGGGCGGGGGGCCACAGATACGCAGTATTTT

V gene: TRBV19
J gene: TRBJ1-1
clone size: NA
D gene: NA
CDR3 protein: CASSIDGTGSDTEAFF
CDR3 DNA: TGTGCCAGTAGTATAGATGGTACAGGGTCGGACACTGAAGCTTTCTTT

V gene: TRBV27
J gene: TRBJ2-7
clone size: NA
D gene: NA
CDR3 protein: CASSSEGRLRQYF
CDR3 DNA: TGTGCCAGCAGCTCCGAAGGCAGGCTAAGGCAGTACTTC

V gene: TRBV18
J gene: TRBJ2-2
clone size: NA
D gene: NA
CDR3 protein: CASSLFDRASNTGELFF
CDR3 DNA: TGTGCCAGCTCATTATTCGACCGGGCATCTAACACCGGGGAGCTGTTTTTT

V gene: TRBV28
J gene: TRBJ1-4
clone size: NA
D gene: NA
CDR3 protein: CASSLLGSNEKLFF
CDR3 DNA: TGTGCCAGCAGTCTTTTAGGTTCTAATGAAAAACTGTTTTTT

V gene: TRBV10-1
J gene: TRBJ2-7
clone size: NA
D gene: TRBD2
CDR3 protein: CASSESTGGPSKQYF
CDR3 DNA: TGCGCCAGCAGTGAGTCGACGGGAGGACCGAGTAAGCAGTACTTC

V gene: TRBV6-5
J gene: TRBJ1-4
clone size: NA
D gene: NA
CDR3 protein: CASSPRGADEKLFF
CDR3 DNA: TGTGCCAGCAGCCCTCGGGGGGCAGATGAAAAACTGTTTTTT

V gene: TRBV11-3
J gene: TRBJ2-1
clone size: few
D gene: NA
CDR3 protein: CASSLDQGGTPSTSEQFF
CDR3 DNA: TGTGCCAGCAGCTTAGATCAGGGCGGGACTCCCAGTACGAGTGAGCAGTTCTTC

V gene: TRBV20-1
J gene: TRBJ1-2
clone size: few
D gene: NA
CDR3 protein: CSAKGSGYTF
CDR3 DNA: TGCAGTGCTAAGGGGTCTGGCTACACCTTC

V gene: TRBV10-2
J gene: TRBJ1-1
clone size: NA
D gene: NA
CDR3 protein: CASSETSAENTEAFF
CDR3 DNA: TGCGCCAGCAGTGAGACGTCCGCGGAGAACACTGAAGCTTTCTTT

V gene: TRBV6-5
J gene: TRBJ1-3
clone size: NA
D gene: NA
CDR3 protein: CASSAWDSGNTIYF
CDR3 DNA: TGTGCCAGCAGTGCTTGGGACTCTGGAAACACCATATATTTT

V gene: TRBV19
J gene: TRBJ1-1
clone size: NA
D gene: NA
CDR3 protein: CASSFGRGLNTEAFF
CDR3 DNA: TGTGCCAGTAGTTTCGGCAGGGGTTTGAACACTGAAGCTTTCTTT

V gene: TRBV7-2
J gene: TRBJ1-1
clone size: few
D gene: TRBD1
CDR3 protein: CASSAGQGITEAFF
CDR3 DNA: TGTGCCAGCAGCGCGGGACAGGGGATCACTGAAGCTTTCTTT

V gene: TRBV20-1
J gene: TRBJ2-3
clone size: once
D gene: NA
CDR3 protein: CSASRTDTQYF
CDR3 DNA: TGCAGTGCTAGTCGTACAGATACGCAGTATTTT

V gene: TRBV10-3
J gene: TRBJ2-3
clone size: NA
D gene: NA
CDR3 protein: CAISDQGTSTDTQYF
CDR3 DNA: TGTGCCATCAGTGATCAGGGGACTAGCACAGATACGCAGTATTTT

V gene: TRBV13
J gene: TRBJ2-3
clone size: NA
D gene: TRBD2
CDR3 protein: CASSPTSGATDTQYF
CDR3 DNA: TGTGCCAGCAGCCCCACTAGCGGGGCCACAGATACGCAGTATTTT

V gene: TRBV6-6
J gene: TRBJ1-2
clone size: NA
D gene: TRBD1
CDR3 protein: CASSDQGARGYTF
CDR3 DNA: TGTGCCAGCAGTGACCAGGGGGCGCGGGGCTACACCTTC

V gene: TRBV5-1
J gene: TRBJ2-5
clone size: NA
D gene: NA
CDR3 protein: CASKIVGRRQETQYF
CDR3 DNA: TGCGCCAGCAAAATAGTCGGCAGACGACAAGAGACCCAGTACTTC

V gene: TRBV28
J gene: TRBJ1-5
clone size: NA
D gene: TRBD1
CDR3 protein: CASTPGGLHQPQHF
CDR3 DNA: TGTGCCAGCACCCCAGGGGGGCTTCATCAGCCCCAGCATTTT

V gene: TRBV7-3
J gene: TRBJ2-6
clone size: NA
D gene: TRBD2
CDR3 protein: CASSLGGGAFSGANVLTF
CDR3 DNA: TGTGCCAGCAGCTTGGGCGGGGGGGCCTTCTCTGGGGCCAACGTCCTGACTTTC

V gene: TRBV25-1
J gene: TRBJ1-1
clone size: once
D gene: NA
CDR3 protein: CASSDPSSMNTEAFF
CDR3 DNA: TGTGCCAGCAGTGACCCCAGCTCCATGAACACTGAAGCTTTCTTT

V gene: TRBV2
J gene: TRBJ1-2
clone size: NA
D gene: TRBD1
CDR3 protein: CASSGQGLGGYTF
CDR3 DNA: TGTGCCAGCAGTGGACAGGGTCTGGGCGGCTACACCTTC

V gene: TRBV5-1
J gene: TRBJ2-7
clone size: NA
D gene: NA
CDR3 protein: CASSLVVASDEQYF
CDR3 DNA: TGCGCCAGCAGCTTGGTCGTGGCTAGCGACGAGCAGTACTTC

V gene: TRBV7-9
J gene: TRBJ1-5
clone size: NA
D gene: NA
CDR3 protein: CASSLVVGRANYGNQPQHF
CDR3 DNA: TGTGCCAGCAGCTTAGTAGTGGGGAGGGCAAACTACGGCAATCAGCCCCAGCATTTT

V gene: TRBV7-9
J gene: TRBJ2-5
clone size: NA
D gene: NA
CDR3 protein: CASSFPGTGSQETQYF
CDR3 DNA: TGTGCCAGCAGCTTTCCGGGGACCGGCTCTCAAGAGACCCAGTACTTC

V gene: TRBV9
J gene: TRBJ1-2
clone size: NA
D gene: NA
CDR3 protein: CASSVFVRVEGSYGYTF
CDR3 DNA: TGTGCCAGCAGCGTATTTGTCAGGGTTGAGGGTAGTTATGGCTACACCTTC

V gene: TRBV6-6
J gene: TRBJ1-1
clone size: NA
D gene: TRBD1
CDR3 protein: CASRTTGEGPNTEAFF
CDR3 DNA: TGTGCCAGCAGAACTACAGGGGAGGGGCCAAACACTGAAGCTTTCTTT

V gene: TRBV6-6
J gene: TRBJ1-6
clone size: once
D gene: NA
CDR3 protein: CASSFTGNSPLHF
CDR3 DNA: TGTGCCAGCAGTTTTACAGGGAACTCACCCCTCCACTTT

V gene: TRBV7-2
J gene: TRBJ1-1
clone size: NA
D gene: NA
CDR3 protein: CASSLASGLGGTEAFF
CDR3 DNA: TGTGCCAGCAGCTTAGCCTCGGGTCTCGGGGGCACTGAAGCTTTCTTT

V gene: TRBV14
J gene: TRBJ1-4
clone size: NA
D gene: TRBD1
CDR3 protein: CASSHWDRGDEKLFF
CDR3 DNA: TGTGCCAGCAGCCATTGGGACAGGGGGGATGAAAAACTGTTTTTT

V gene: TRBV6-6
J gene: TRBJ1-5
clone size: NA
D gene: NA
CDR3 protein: CASTQGRETQPQHF
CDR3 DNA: TGTGCCAGCACCCAGGGTAGGGAGACTCAGCCCCAGCATTTT

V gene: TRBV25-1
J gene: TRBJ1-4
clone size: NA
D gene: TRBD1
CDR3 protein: CASSEHNRGEKLFF
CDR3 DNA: TGTGCCAGCAGTGAGCACAACAGGGGTGAAAAACTGTTTTTT

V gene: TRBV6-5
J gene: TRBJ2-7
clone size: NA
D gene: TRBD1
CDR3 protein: CASSYSGQEPWEQYF
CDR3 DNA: TGTGCCAGCAGTTACTCCGGACAGGAGCCGTGGGAGCAGTACTTC

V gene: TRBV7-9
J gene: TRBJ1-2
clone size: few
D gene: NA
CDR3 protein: CASSFGRYGYTF
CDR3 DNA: TGTGCCAGCAGCTTTGGACGGTATGGCTACACCTTC

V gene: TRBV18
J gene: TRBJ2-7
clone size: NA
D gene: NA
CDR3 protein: CASSLRNGDEQYF
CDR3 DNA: TGTGCCAGCTCTCTAAGGAACGGAGACGAGCAGTACTTC

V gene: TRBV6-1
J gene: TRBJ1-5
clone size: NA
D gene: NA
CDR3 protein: CASSQGAQVNQPQHF
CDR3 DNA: TGTGCCAGCAGCCAAGGTGCCCAGGTTAACCAGCCCCAGCATTTT

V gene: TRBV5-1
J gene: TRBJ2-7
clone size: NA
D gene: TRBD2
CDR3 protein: CASTLSGGGYEQYF
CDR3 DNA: TGCGCCAGCACCCTTAGCGGGGGGGGATACGAGCAGTACTTC

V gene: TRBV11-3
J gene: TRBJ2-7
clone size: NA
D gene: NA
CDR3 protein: CASSQGPYEQYF
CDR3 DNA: TGTGCCAGCAGCCAGGGGCCCTACGAGCAGTACTTC

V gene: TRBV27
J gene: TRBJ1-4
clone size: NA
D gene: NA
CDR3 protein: CASSFYGEHNEKLFF
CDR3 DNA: TGTGCCAGCAGTTTTTACGGAGAGCATAATGAAAAACTGTTTTTT

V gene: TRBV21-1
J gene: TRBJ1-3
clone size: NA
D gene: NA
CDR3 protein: CASSKLGLSGNTIYF
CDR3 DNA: TGTGCCAGCAGCAAGTTGGGCCTCTCTGGAAACACCATATATTTT